These 18 T cell receptor beta chains originate from one sample sequenced in a study of CD8+CD57+ T cells in acquired aplastic anemia. CDR3 and TCR beta VDJ profiling relied on genomic DNA as the template. MiXCR was run by TCRdb on the reads, yielding one entry per CDR3 protein. The profile shows 190,000 or so distinct CDR3 sequences, approximately 60% of them singletons. The sample consisted of sorted CD4+, CD8+, or CD8+CD57+ T cells (not recorded which) from PBMCs. The receptor set was obtained from a human donor in good health.

This chain connects TRBV7-2 to TRBJ2-7, with a weak D call TRBD1 (6 bases). The CDR3 is 14 residues long. Germline CDR1 reads SGHTA; CDR2 reads FQGNSA. The germline V and J ends were trimmed by 4 bases and 3 bases, with 13 bases remaining between them. CDR3 coding DNA: TGTGCCAGCAGCTGGACAGAAACAAACTACGAGCAGTACTTC. Protein product: CASSWTETNYEQYF. The whole variable domain, filled in from reference TRBV7-2 and TRBJ2-7, reads GAGVSQSPSNKVTEKGKDVELRCDPISGHTALYWYRQSLGQGLEFLIYFQGNSAPDKSGLPSDRFSAERTGGSVSTLTIQRTQQEDSAVYLCASSWTETNYEQYFGPGTRLTVT.

Regarding this clonotype: The conserved phenylalanine or tryptophan normally closing the CDR3 is absent here, so this likely arose from a read error. Because the CDR3's place on the DNA is in doubt, the DNA is left out and the CDR3 is given as listed by TCRdb. This chain links TRBV6-2 or TRBV6-3 with TRBJ2-7; the table's D call, TRBD2, was not checked against the DNA. Per the germline V gene, CDR1 is MNHEY and CDR2 is SVGEGT. The CDR3 length is 16 residues, termini included. This chain's CDR3 is CASSYSIRDPQWRGYL.

This chain links TRBV7-3 with TRBJ1-6; 9 bases line up with TRBD1. The CDR3 is 15 amino acids. CDR1 SGHTA and CDR2 FQGTGA come from the germline V gene. J gave up 6 bases and V 3 bases, and 3 bases lay outside the gene matches. The CDR3 loop reads CASSFEGQGNSPLHF. The CDR3, as DNA: TGTGCCAGCAGCTTTGAGGGACAGGGTAATTCACCCCTCCACTTT. The whole variable domain, filled in from reference TRBV7-3 and TRBJ1-6, reads GAGVSQTPSNKVTEKGKYVELRCDPISGHTALYWYRQSLGQGPEFLIYFQGTGAADDSGLPNDRFFAVRPEGSVSTLKIQRTERGDSAVYLCASSFEGQGNSPLHFGNGTRLTVT.

The table lists this clonotype with many counts. DNA of the CDR3: TGTGCCAGCAGCCAAGACCTCCTCGAAGGGGCTTTCTTT. It yields the protein CASSQDLLEGAFF. The V gene is TRBV14, the J gene TRBJ1-1; D is uncertain. The germline V gene has CDR1 SGHDN and CDR2 FVKESK. Trimming took 0 bases from V and 11 from J, leaving 13 bases between them. The CDR3 is 13 residues long.

To note about this clonotype: This may be a read error, as it is one base from a much larger clone. The chain combines TRBV6-5 with TRBJ1-4; D perhaps matches TRBD1 (6 bases). V lost 10 bases and J 3 bases, leaving 27 bases between the germline ends. Germline values: CDR1 MNHEY, CDR2 SVGAGI. There are 18 residues in the CDR3. CDR3 coding DNA: TGTGCCACCCGCCCCCCGACAGGCGCAGGACGTCCTAATGAAAAACTGTTTTTT. It specifies CATRPPTGAGRPNEKLFF.

The chain recombines TRBV20-1 with TRBJ2-1; D ambiguous. From germline, CDR1 is DFQATT and CDR2 SNEGSKA (reference sequence). CDR3 length: 14 amino acids. V lost 1 base, J lost 9 bases, and 16 bases lay in between. This CDR3 reads CSARATGFVSEQFF. In DNA, the CDR3 is TGCAGTGCTAGAGCTACTGGCTTTGTCAGTGAGCAGTTCTTC.

This clonotype was detected a few times. V and J are TRBV10-1 and TRBJ2-7, with D maybe TRBD1 (5 bases). The germline V gene encodes CDR1 WNHNN and CDR2 SYGVQD (reference sequence). This CDR3 is built from 14 residues. The germline V and J ends were trimmed by 3 bases and 2 bases, with 11 bases remaining between them. The DNA for the CDR3 is TGCGCCAGCAGTGACAGTCAGGGCACCTACGAGCAGTACTTC. Protein sequence: CASSDSQGTYEQYF.

The chain is built from TRBV20-1 and TRBJ1-4; D might be TRBD1 (5 bases). This CDR3 is 15 amino acids long. Trimming pared 3 bases from V and 7 bases from J, leaving 18 bases between. CDR1 and CDR2 from the germline V gene are DFQATT and SNEGSKA (reference sequence). The CDR3 coding sequence is TGCAGTGCTAGCCTTCAGCGGGGGAGGGCTGAAAAACTGTTTTTT. Its translation: CSASLQRGRAEKLFF.

This clonotype was seen a handful of times. A much larger clone lies one base from this, so it may be a read error. V usage is TRBV11-1 and J usage is TRBJ1-5; D is perhaps TRBD1 (6 bases). V dropped 2 bases and J dropped 4 bases, with 12 bases sitting between them. Germline V CDR1 and CDR2: SGHAT, FQDESV (reference sequence). This CDR3 contains 15 residues. CDR3 residues: CASSLSTGLNQPQHF. The CDR3 DNA reads TGTGCCAGCAGCTTAAGCACAGGGTTAAATCAGCCCCAGCATTTT.

This clonotype was counted once. The V gene is TRBV11-1, the J gene TRBJ1-6; 9 bases are a match to TRBD1. The V segment lost 8 bases and the J segment 9 bases; nucleotides outside the gene matches: 11. CDR3 length equals 15 residues. Germline V gene sequence: CDR1 SGHAT, CDR2 FQDESV (reference sequence). CDR3 sequence (DNA): TGTGCCAGCTCCGCCGGGACAGGGAGTGGTTCACCCCTCCACTTT. The encoded protein is CASSAGTGSGSPLHF.

This rearrangement joins TRBV20-1 to TRBJ2-3; D is possibly TRBD2 (5 bases). The CDR3 is 13 amino acids. Between the trimmed V and J ends, which lost 8 bases and 5 bases, there was a span of 17 bases. CDR1 is DFQATT, CDR2 SNEGSKA, per germline (reference sequence). As DNA, the CDR3 is TGCAGTTCCCCCCCCCCCGGGGTAGATACGCAGTATTTT. Its protein is CSSPPPGVDTQYF.

The rearrangement uses TRBV19 and TRBJ1-2; D may be TRBD1 (6 bases). The CDR3 extends over 14 amino acids. Germline CDR1 and CDR2: LNHDA and SQIVND (reference sequence). Trimming left V 3 bases short and J 4 bases short, with 12 bases between. The CDR3 here is CASSIGGQSYGYTF. The CDR3 region has the DNA TGTGCCAGTAGTATCGGCGGACAGTCCTATGGCTACACCTTC. The full variable domain, completed using reference TRBV19 and TRBJ1-2, is DGGITQSPKYLFRKEGQNVTLSCEQNLNHDAMYWYRQDPGQGLRLIYYSQIVNDFQKGDIAEGYSVSREKKESFPLTVTSAQKNPTAFYLCASSIGGQSYGYTFGSGTRLTVV.

This sequence joins TRBV12-3 or TRBV12-4 and TRBJ1-2; possibly TRBD1 for D (5 bases). Trimming took off 8 bases at V and 0 bases at J, with 10 bases between the two ends. The CDR3 runs to 13 residues. The CDR3 region is CASRTKPNYGYTF. CDR3 sequence (DNA): TGTGCCAGCCGGACAAAACCTAACTATGGCTACACCTTC.

This sequence joins TRBV7-9 and TRBJ1-2, with a possible D match to TRBD1 (6 bases). V lost 3 bases and J 7 bases, leaving 18 bases between the germline ends. The CDR3 is 15 residues long. Germline V gives CDR1 SEHNR, CDR2 FQNEAQ (reference sequence). The CDR3 region is CASSLTGGGAAGYTF. DNA of the CDR3: TGTGCCAGCAGCTTGACGGGGGGGGGGGCAGCTGGCTACACCTTC.

V usage is TRBV20-1 and J usage is TRBJ2-1; 9 bases align to TRBD2. The CDR3 extends over 15 amino acids. The germline V gene has CDR1 DFQATT and CDR2 SNEGSKA (reference sequence). V was pared by 3 bases and J by 2 bases, with 5 bases of the junction left unmatched. CDR3: CSASLAGTPYNEQFF. The CDR3 coding sequence is TGCAGTGCTAGCCTAGCGGGAACGCCCTACAATGAGCAGTTCTTC.

This clonotype appeared once. The chain uses TRBV20-1 and TRBJ1-5, with a tentative D call TRBD1 (5 bases). Deletions cut 6 bases from V and 4 bases from J, with 13 bases between. Looked up from germline, CDR1 is DFQATT and CDR2 is SNEGSKA (reference sequence). This CDR3 has 13 amino acids. The CDR3 reads CSAMRGMNQPQHF. CDR3 sequence (DNA): TGCAGTGCCATGAGGGGAATGAATCAGCCCCAGCATTTT.

This clonotype was seen ten or more times. This chain joins TRBV9 and TRBJ2-7; 14 bases agree with TRBD2. This CDR3 spans 16 amino acids. V trimming: 3 bases; J trimming: 2 bases; junction bases outside the gene matches: 4. Germline-derived CDR1 and CDR2 are SGDLS and YYNGEE. CDR3: CASSAGTSGGPYEQYF. The DNA for the CDR3 is TGTGCCAGCAGCGCCGGGACTAGCGGGGGTCCCTACGAGCAGTACTTC.

This clonotype was observed many times. The V gene is TRBV4-3, the J gene TRBJ1-1; D uncertain. The CDR3 consists of 15 residues. V was shortened by 7 bases and J by 1 base, with 16 bases between the two germline ends. CDR1 LGHNA and CDR2 YSLEER come from the germline V gene. CDR3 sequence (DNA): TGCGCCAGCACCCTGGGTCTGGCAACGAACACTGAAGCTTTCTTT. Amino acid sequence: CASTLGLATNTEAFF.